One T cell receptor beta chain is described in this entry. This record comes from a study of blood T cell repertoires in COVID-19. Study-wide background: There were acute and convalescent COVID-19 samples, and they came from the United States, Italy and Spain.

The germline gives CDR1 LGHDT, CDR2 YNNKEL (reference sequence). This CDR3 has 15 amino acids. Trimming cost V 1 base and J 7 bases; bases outside gene matches: 9. In the authors' methods: From reference gene primer amplification, estimates of nucleated cell counts were derived. Profiled with immunoSEQ multiplex PCR; TCRdb holds only in-frame clones, not every one. Clone size and the V and J calls come from that table; the DNA yielded D and trimming. The sample lists under 200,000 clones; roughly 80% were seen once. The chain links TRBV3-1 (or the pseudogene TRBV3-2) to TRBJ1-1; TRBD1 agrees at 7 bases. The specimen was peripheral blood. This sequence originates from a man aged 55 to 70 with acute or convalescent COVID-19. In DNA form, the CDR3 reads TGTGCCAGCAGCCAAGCCTTAGGAGGGGGCCTTGAAGCTTTCTTT. Its translation: CASSQALGGGLEAFF.